The rows below give T cell receptor beta chains drawn from one sample of a study of T cell responses to AZD1222 COVID-19 vaccine. Using immunoSEQ multiplex PCR, the repertoire was profiled, and TCRdb retains in-frame clones only, with some absent. Of roughly 150,000 clones listed, about nine tenths are singletons. The sequences come from peripheral blood, collected 28 days after the second AZD1222 dose. The receptor set was obtained from an adult who received the AZD1222 COVID-19 vaccine. Both conserved end residues are part of each CDR3. D genes are given only for firm matches. Only some rows state a clone size, as once, few, many or a class for expanded clones.

size | J | D | V | DNA | CDR3
- | TRBJ1-1 | - | TRBV18 | TGTGCCAGCTCACCACTAGAGGGTGTGAACACTGAAGCTTTCTTT | CASSPLEGVNTEAFF
- | TRBJ1-2 | - | TRBV14 | TGTGCCAGCAGCCAAACTTCTCGAGGCTACACCTTC | CASSQTSRGYTF
- | TRBJ2-7 | - | TRBV11-2 | TGTGCCAGCAGCTTAGGCAGGGAGGTAGTAGGCGAGCAGTACTTC | CASSLGREVVGEQYF
few | TRBJ1-6 | - | TRBV2 | TGTGCCAGCAAGAATCGGTCTGTCGAGGATCATTCACCCCTCCACTTT | CASKNRSVEDHSPLHF
- | TRBJ1-2 | - | TRBV10-3 | TGTGCCATCAGTGGGTTGGACTATGGCTACACCTTC | CAISGLDYGYTF
- | TRBJ1-1 | - | TRBV2 | TGTGCCAGCAGTCTATTCTTGAACACTGAAGCTTTCTTT | CASSLFLNTEAFF
- | TRBJ2-1 | - | TRBV7-9 | TGTGCCAGCAGCCCTGCGACGGGATCGGACAATGAGCAGTTCTTC | CASSPATGSDNEQFF
- | TRBJ1-3 | - | TRBV3-1/TRBV3-2 | TGTGCCAGCAGCCAAGGAGCGATCTCCGGAAACACCATATATTTT | CASSQGAISGNTIYF
- | TRBJ1-2 | TRBD1 | TRBV3-1/TRBV3-2 | TGTGCCAGCAGCCAAGACTCAGGGGGGGGCTATGGCTACACCTTC | CASSQDSGGGYGYTF
once | TRBJ1-6 | TRBD1 | TRBV28 | TGTGCCAGCAGTCCGTCACAGGGGTGGTCGGGAATTTATAATTCACCCCTCCACTTT | CASSPSQGWSGIYNSPLHF
once | TRBJ2-5 | - | TRBV10-1 | TGCGCCAGCAGTGAGGGGACGACGAGCGGGGAGACCCAGTACTTC | CASSEGTTSGETQYF
- | TRBJ1-5 | TRBD1 | TRBV6-5 | TGTGCCAGCCCCTGGACAGGGGAAGTTCTACAGCCCCAGCATTTT | CASPWTGEVLQPQHF
few | TRBJ2-3 | - | TRBV2 | TGTGCCAGCAGTGTTCAACCGATACAGGGCACAGATACGCAGTATTTT | CASSVQPIQGTDTQYF
- | TRBJ2-7 | - | TRBV5-4 | TGTGCCAGCAGCGACCGGTACGAGCAGTACTTC | CASSDRYEQYF
- | TRBJ2-3 | - | TRBV2 | TGTGCCAGCAGTGGGACACTCGGTACGCAGTATTTT | CASSGTLGTQYF
- | TRBJ2-7 | TRBD1 | TRBV27 | TGTGCCAGCAGCCCGGGACAGGGTTTCCCCCCCTACGAGCAGTACTTC | CASSPGQGFPPYEQYF
- | TRBJ1-2 | - | TRBV28 | TGTGCCAGCAGTTTAGCCACCTTTAACTATGGCTACACCTTC | CASSLATFNYGYTF
few | TRBJ1-4 | TRBD1 | TRBV5-1 | TGCGCCAGCAGCTTTCAGGGGGACGGAGAAAAACTGTTTTTT | CASSFQGDGEKLFF
- | TRBJ1-1 | TRBD1 | TRBV5-4 | TGTGCCAGCAGCTTAAGGACAGGGCCATTGGAAGCTTTCTTT | CASSLRTGPLEAFF
- | TRBJ1-2 | - | TRBV4-1 | TGCGCCAGCAGCCAAGATCCTGAGGGGAACCCCTCTGGCTACACCTTC | CASSQDPEGNPSGYTF
- | TRBJ2-1 | TRBD2 | TRBV6-5 | TGTGCCAGCAGGAGACTAGCGGCCTCCTTCAATGAGCAGTTCTTC | CASRRLAASFNEQFF
- | TRBJ1-2 | TRBD1 | TRBV7-9 | TGTGCCAGCATATCCCTGGTAGGGGGCAACTATGGCTACACCTTC | CASISLVGGNYGYTF
- | TRBJ1-1 | TRBD1 | TRBV5-6 | TGTGCCAGCAGTCAGAACAGGGGTTCCGGAGCTTTCTTT | CASSQNRGSGAFF
- | TRBJ2-2 | TRBD2 | TRBV5-1 | TGCGCCAGCAGCTTGGAGCTAGCGGGAGGGTCCGGGGAGCTGTTTTTT | CASSLELAGGSGELFF
- | TRBJ2-7 | TRBD1 | TRBV5-1 | TGCGCCAGCAGCCAGCGGACAGGGGGCTTAAACACCTACGAGCAGTACTTC | CASSQRTGGLNTYEQYF
- | TRBJ2-1 | - | TRBV2 | TGTGCCAGCAGGGGGACACCCGAGCAGTTCTTC | CASRGTPEQFF
- | TRBJ1-5 | - | TRBV10-3 | TGTGCCATCAGTGAGTCAAGAGGGAGGAGCAATCAGCCCCAGCATTTT | CAISESRGRSNQPQHF
- | TRBJ1-2 | - | TRBV3-1/TRBV3-2 | TGTGCCAGCAGCCAGCATGCGGTAAACGACTATGGCTACACCTTC | CASSQHAVNDYGYTF
- | TRBJ1-1 | - | TRBV10-3 | TGTGCCTCATCTCGGGATAACACTGAAGCTTTCTTT | CASSRDNTEAFF
few | TRBJ2-7 | - | TRBV4-1 | TGCGCCAGCAGCCGGCACGACAGGCCGGACTACGAGCAGTACTTC | CASSRHDRPDYEQYF
- | TRBJ2-5 | TRBD1 | TRBV4-3 | TGCGCCAGCAGCCAAGATCGCGACAGGGAAGAGACCCAGTACTTC | CASSQDRDREETQYF
- | TRBJ2-1 | - | TRBV6-5 | TGTGCCAGCAGTTACCCCAAGGGGGACAATGAGCAGTTCTTC | CASSYPKGDNEQFF
- | TRBJ1-2 | - | TRBV3-1/TRBV3-2 | TGTGCCAGCAGCCCGGACATGGGCTATGGCTACACCTTC | CASSPDMGYGYTF
- | TRBJ1-2 | - | TRBV24-1 | TGTGCCACCAGTGATTTTGCAGGGGACTATGGCTACACCTTC | CATSDFAGDYGYTF
once | TRBJ2-5 | TRBD1 | TRBV2 | TGTGCCAGCACCCGGGACAGGGTCCAAGAGACCCAGTACTTC | CASTRDRVQETQYF
- | TRBJ1-1 | - | TRBV2 | TGTGCCAGCCAGGACGGGAGGCCCATGAACACTGAAGCTTTCTTT | CASQDGRPMNTEAFF
- | TRBJ1-5 | TRBD1 | TRBV2 | TGTGCCAGCAGTACAGACAGGGCTCGGAATCAGCCCCAGCATTTT | CASSTDRARNQPQHF
- | TRBJ1-5 | - | TRBV19 | TGTGCCAGTAGTCTTCCGGACGGGGGAAATCAGCCCCAGCATTTT | CASSLPDGGNQPQHF
- | TRBJ2-5 | TRBD2 | TRBV5-6 | TGTGCCAGCAGCTCCAATATTCAGACTAGCGGGAGATCTGAGACCCAGTACTTC | CASSSNIQTSGRSETQYF
- | TRBJ1-6 | - | TRBV18 | TGTGCCAGCTCACCACCGGCCTCCCCGGGCACCTATAATTCACCCCTCCACTTT | CASSPPASPGTYNSPLHF
few | TRBJ1-2 | - | TRBV29-1 | TGCAGCGCCCAGACGGGTGGCTCTGCTAACTATGGCTACACCTTC | CSAQTGGSANYGYTF